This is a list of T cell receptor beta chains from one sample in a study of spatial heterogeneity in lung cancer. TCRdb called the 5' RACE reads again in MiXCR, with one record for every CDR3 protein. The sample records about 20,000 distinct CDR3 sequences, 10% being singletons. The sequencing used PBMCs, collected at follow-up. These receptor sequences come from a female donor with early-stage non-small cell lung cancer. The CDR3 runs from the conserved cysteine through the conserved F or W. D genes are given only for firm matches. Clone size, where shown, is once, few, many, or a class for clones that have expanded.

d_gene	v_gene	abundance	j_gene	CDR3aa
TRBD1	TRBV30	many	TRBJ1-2	CALGDSTNYGYTF
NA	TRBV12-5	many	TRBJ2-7	CASGLVLGQPSYEQYF
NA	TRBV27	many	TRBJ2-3	CASSLRGTDTQYF
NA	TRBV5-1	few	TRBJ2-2	CASSLIEGRTGELFF
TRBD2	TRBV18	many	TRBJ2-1	CASSLLAGGYHSYNEQFF
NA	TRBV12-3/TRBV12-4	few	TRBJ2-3	CASSLIDTQYF
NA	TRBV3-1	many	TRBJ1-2	CASSQEEAGSNYGYTF
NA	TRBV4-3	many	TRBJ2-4	CASSQGPSAKNIQYF
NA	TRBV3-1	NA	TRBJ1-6	CASSQEYASGSPLHF
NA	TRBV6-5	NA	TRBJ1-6	CASSSPRANSPLHF
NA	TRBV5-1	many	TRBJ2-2	CASSLAGANTGELFF
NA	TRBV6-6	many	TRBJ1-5	CASSVEVDQPQHF
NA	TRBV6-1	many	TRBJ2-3	CASSETGRSTDTQYF
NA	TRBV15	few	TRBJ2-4	CATSRVPREGKNIQYF
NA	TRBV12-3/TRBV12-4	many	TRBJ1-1	CASSLIREAFF
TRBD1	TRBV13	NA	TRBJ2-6	CASSVDRGPSGANVLTF
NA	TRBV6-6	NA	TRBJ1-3	CASSDLTFSGNTIYF
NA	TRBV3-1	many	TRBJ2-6	CASSQGGANVLTF
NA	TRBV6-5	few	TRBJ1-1	CASTESSMNTEAFF
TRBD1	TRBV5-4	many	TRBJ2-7	CASSLFVRRTGDYEQYF
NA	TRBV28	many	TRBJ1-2	CASSLGSAGRYYGYTF
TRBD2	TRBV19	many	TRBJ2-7	CASSLGTSSEQYF
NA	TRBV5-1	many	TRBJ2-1	CASSLQVNNEQFF
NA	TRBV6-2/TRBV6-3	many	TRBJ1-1	CASSYVVNTEAFF
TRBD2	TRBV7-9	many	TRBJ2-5	CASSPRTSGVLETQYF
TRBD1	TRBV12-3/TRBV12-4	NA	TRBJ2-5	CASSPPSTGFLGTQYF
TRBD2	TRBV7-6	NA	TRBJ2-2	CASRPTSGGSSGELFF
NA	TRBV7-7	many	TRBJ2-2	CASSPDSYTGELFF
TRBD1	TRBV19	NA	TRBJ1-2	CASSRTMGTGINYGYTF
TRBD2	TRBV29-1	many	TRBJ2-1	CSVGRPLADYNEQFF
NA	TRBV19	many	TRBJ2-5	CASSDQDWKTQYF
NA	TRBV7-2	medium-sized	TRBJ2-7	CASSFRVGYEQYF
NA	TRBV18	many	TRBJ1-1	CASSPFGARSPEAFF
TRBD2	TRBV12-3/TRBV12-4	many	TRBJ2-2	CASRSGTSAQKNTGELFF
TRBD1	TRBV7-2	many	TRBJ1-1	CASSVGQGGMGTEAFF
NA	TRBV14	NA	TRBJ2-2	CASSQVGGGELFF
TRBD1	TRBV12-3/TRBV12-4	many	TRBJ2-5	CASSLRQGYQETQYF
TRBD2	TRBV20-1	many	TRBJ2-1	CSAQKRLAANPEQFF
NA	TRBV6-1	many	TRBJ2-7	CASKEGLHEQYF
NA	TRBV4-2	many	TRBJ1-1	CASSPLSGGGEAFF
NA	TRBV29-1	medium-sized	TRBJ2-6	CSVGSQSSGANVLTF